Below are 17 T cell receptor beta chains sequenced from a single sample in a study of cytomegalovirus exposure and HLA in healthy donors. The PCR was carried out with 60 Vbeta primers and 13 Jbeta primers. Here immunoSEQ multiplex PCR was the method, and the copy in TCRdb shows in-frame clones only, minus some. The repertoire consists of some 130,000 clones, with around 82% occurring once and the leading ten covering approximately 10%. The sequencing input was PBMCs. Source of these receptors: a male donor in good health and CMV-seropositive.

This clone was observed once. The V call is TRBV6-5, the J call TRBJ2-3, with 8 bases matching TRBD1. The CDR3 is 14 residues long. Germline CDR1 and CDR2: MNHEY and SVGAGI. Losses at the gene ends were 6 bases for V and 3 bases for J; bases not matched to a gene: 5. The CDR3 sequence is CASSRTGLTDTQYF. CDR3 nucleotide sequence: TGTGCCAGCAGCCGGACAGGGTTAACAGATACGCAGTATTTT.

The chain combines TRBV6-1 with TRBJ2-7; tentative D call: TRBD2 (5 bases). This CDR3 comprises 15 residues. In germline, CDR1 is MNHNS, CDR2 SASEGT. Trimming removed 3 bases at V and 0 bases at J, with 12 bases between. CDR3 region: CASSDGSGSSYEQYF. CDR3 coding DNA: TGTGCCAGCAGTGATGGAAGCGGTAGCTCCTACGAGCAGTACTTC.

The rearrangement uses TRBV18 and TRBJ2-1, with 10 bases that match TRBD2. Germline-derived CDR1 and CDR2 are KGHSH and LQKENI. The CDR3 spans 16 residues. The V segment lost 6 bases and the J segment 0 bases; nucleotides outside the gene matches: 5. CDR3 sequence reads: CASSLLAGSSYNEQFF. CDR3 DNA: TGTGCCAGCTCCCTACTAGCGGGAAGCTCCTACAATGAGCAGTTCTTC.

The gene calls are TRBV30 and TRBJ1-2, with D maybe TRBD1 (5 bases). V gave up 0 bases and J gave up 4 bases, with 15 bases separating them. The CDR3 has 15 amino acids. Germline V gene lookup returns CDR1 GTSNPN and CDR2 SVGIG (reference sequence). The CDR3 coding sequence is TGTGCCTGGAGTGTACTTCCGCAGGACATCTATGGCTACACCTTC. Its translation: CAWSVLPQDIYGYTF. The whole variable domain, remainder taken from reference TRBV30 and TRBJ1-2, is SQTIHQWPATLVQPVGSPLSLECTVEGTSNPNLYWYRQAAGRGLQLLFYSVGIGQISSEVPQNLSASRPQDRQFILSSKKLLLSDSGFYLCAWSVLPQDIYGYTFGSGTRLTVV.

The V call is TRBV2, the J call TRBJ1-4; 9 nucleotides align to TRBD1. The CDR3 length is 15 residues. Germline V lookup: CDR1 SNHLY, CDR2 FYNNEI. V shed 5 bases and J 5 bases; nucleotides not matched to a gene: 6. CDR3 region: CASSLRGQGNEKLFF. The DNA of the CDR3 is TGTGCCAGCAGTCTCCGGGGACAGGGAAATGAAAAACTGTTTTTT.

This rearrangement joins TRBV11-2 to TRBJ2-3, with D perhaps TRBD2 (5 bases). Germline V gene lookup returns CDR1 SGHAT and CDR2 FQNNGV. The ends were cut back, 4 bases at V and 4 bases at J, with 12 bases in the middle. The CDR3 runs 14 residues. CDR3 loop: CASSSGNVPDTQYF. In nucleotides, the CDR3 is TGTGCCAGCAGCTCGGGAAACGTTCCAGATACGCAGTATTTT. The full variable domain, completed using reference TRBV11-2 and TRBJ2-3, is EAGVAQSPRYKIIEKRQSVAFWCNPISGHATLYWYQQILGQGPKLLIQFQNNGVVDDSQLPKDRFSAERLKGVDSTLKIQPAKLEDSAVYLCASSSGNVPDTQYFGPGTRLTVL.

CDR3 sequence (DNA): TGTGCCAGCAGCCAAGGCAGCGGGAGAAGCACAGATACGCAGTATTTT. It is translated as CASSQGSGRSTDTQYF. The V call is TRBV4-2, the J call TRBJ2-3, with 8 positions matching TRBD2. J was trimmed by 0 bases and V by 1 base; bases with no gene match: 3. CDR1 and CDR2 (germline): LGHNA, YNFKEQ. CDR3 length equals 16 residues.

The chain employs TRBV27 and TRBJ1-4; a weak D match, TRBD1 (5 bases). CDR3 length: 15 residues. The V gene's germline CDR1 is MNHEY and CDR2 SMNVEV (reference sequence). Trimming removed 5 bases from V and 5 bases from J, with 15 bases in between. CDR3 amino acids: CASSTRDRGNEKLFF. The CDR3, as DNA: TGTGCCAGCAGTACCCGGGACCGGGGGAATGAAAAACTGTTTTTT. Full variable domain (rest looked up from reference TRBV27 and TRBJ1-4): EAQVTQNPRYLITVTGKKLTVTCSQNMNHEYMSWYRQDPGLGLRQIYYSMNVEVTDKGDVPEGYKVSRKEKRNFPLILESPSPNQTSLYFCASSTRDRGNEKLFFGSGTQLSVL.

The rearrangement links TRBV5-1 to TRBJ2-2, with D possibly TRBD2 on 6 matching bases. Germline V gives CDR1 SGHRS, CDR2 YFSETQ. This CDR3 has 13 residues. Trimming pared 4 bases from V and 6 bases from J, leaving 10 bases between. The DNA of the CDR3 is TGCGCCAGCAGCCCGGGAGTTTCCGGGGAGCTGTTTTTT. Translation gives CASSPGVSGELFF.

To note about this clone: Sequence at one end of the junction differs from germline and may be a read error. The same CDR3 arises from other DNA sequences in this sample as well. This chain connects TRBV15 to TRBJ2-7, with TRBD1 as a possible D gene (6 bases). CDR1 and CDR2 (germline): LNHNV, YYDKDF (reference sequence). This CDR3 spans 13 amino acids. The DNA for the CDR3 is TGCGCCACCAGCAGAGATAAGGGGGACGAGCAGTACTTC. Translating it yields CATSRDKGDEQYF.

V usage is TRBV7-2 and J usage is TRBJ2-1, with 8 bases that match TRBD2. The CDR3 length is 14 residues. The trim removed 5 bases at V and 9 bases at J, leaving 9 bases unmatched. Germline V gene lookup returns CDR1 SGHTA and CDR2 FQGNSA. CDR3 amino acids: CASSPDAGGGEQFF. The CDR3, as DNA: TGTGCCAGCAGCCCCGACGCGGGGGGCGGTGAGCAGTTCTTC.

This clone was seen more than once but under ten times. This chain connects TRBV4-2 to TRBJ2-7; 10 positions match TRBD1. This CDR3 has 16 residues. Germline CDR1 is LGHNA and CDR2 is YNFKEQ. J was trimmed by 2 bases and V by 2 bases; bases with no gene match: 6. The CDR3 protein is CASSQSPGTGAYEQYF. In DNA form, the CDR3 reads TGTGCCAGCAGCCAATCCCCCGGGACAGGGGCCTACGAGCAGTACTTC.

The chain joins TRBV5-6 to TRBJ2-3; 7 positions match TRBD1. The CDR3 is 17 amino acids. CDR1 SGHDT and CDR2 YYEEEE come from the germline V gene. V shed 4 bases, J shed 2 bases, and the junction held 13 bases outside the gene matches. The chain's CDR3 is CASSRGAAGGFTDTQYF. The CDR3 DNA is TGTGCCAGCAGCCGCGGCGCGGCAGGGGGATTCACAGATACGCAGTATTTT. Supplemented by reference TRBV5-6 and TRBJ2-3, the full variable domain reads DAGVTQSPTHLIKTRGQQVTLRCSPKSGHDTVSWYQQALGQGPQFIFQYYEEEERQRGNFPDRFSGHQFPNYSSELNVNALLLGDSALYLCASSRGAAGGFTDTQYFGPGTRLTVL.

J is TRBJ2-1 and V is TRBV4-3, with 7 bases fitting TRBD2. In germline, CDR1 is LGHNA, CDR2 YSLEER. The V and J ends lost 0 bases and 12 bases, in that order; junction bases with no gene match: 8. The length of the CDR3 is 14 residues. The CDR3 here is CASSQDSGGGTQFF. The CDR3 DNA reads TGCGCCAGCAGCCAAGATTCGGGGGGAGGGACGCAGTTCTTC.

The chain joins TRBV4-2 to TRBJ2-7; D may be TRBD1 (6 bases). The germline V gene encodes CDR1 LGHNA and CDR2 YNFKEQ. Trimming took off 6 bases at V and 7 bases at J, with 16 bases between the two ends. The CDR3 spans 13 residues. The CDR3 nucleotides read TGTGCCAGCAGATTGGTACAAAGGGGGGAGCAGTACTTC. As protein: CASRLVQRGEQYF.

This clone appeared a single time. At one end, the junction sequence differs from germline, possibly due to a read error. This chain links TRBV19 with TRBJ1-2; D gene uncertain. The CDR3 runs to 11 residues. The germline gives CDR1 LNHDA, CDR2 SQIVND (reference sequence). CDR3 protein: CATRYDYGYTF. CDR3 DNA sequence: TGTGCCACCCGATACGACTACGGCTACACCTTC.

The chain carries TRBV27 and TRBJ2-7; 9 bases align to TRBD1. This CDR3 comprises 15 residues. V trimming: 1 base; J trimming: 4 bases; junction bases outside the gene matches: 5. The V gene's germline CDR1 is MNHEY and CDR2 SMNVEV (reference sequence). In DNA, the CDR3 is TGTGCCAGCAGTTTATTAGGGACAGGGTTTTACGAGCAGTACTTC. Its protein is CASSLLGTGFYEQYF.